This T cell receptor (beta chain) came from a study of blood T cell repertoires in COVID-19. Across the study: From T cells, B-cell-depleted T cells, or PBMCs came the material, which was cDNA or gDNA.

Authors' methods: Estimated nucleated cell counts came from reference gene primer amplification. Only in-frame clones appear in the TCRdb table, and some are missing; sequencing was by immunoSEQ multiplex PCR. For V, J and clone size, that table is used; D and trimming come from the DNA. The sample has 60,000 to 70,000 clones; roughly 80% are singletons. Sequenced sample: peripheral blood. This clonotype was obtained from a human donor in a cohort sampled during active COVID-19.

The CDR3 DNA follows: TGTGCCTGGAGTGTAGTGGTGCGAAACTCTGGAAACACCATATATTTT. Encoded protein: CAWSVVVRNSGNTIYF. The chain links TRBV30 to TRBJ1-3, with D uncertain. V was clipped by 0 bases and J by 0 bases, with 12 bases between them. This CDR3 contains 16 residues. The V gene's germline CDR1 is GTSNPN and CDR2 SVGIG (reference sequence).